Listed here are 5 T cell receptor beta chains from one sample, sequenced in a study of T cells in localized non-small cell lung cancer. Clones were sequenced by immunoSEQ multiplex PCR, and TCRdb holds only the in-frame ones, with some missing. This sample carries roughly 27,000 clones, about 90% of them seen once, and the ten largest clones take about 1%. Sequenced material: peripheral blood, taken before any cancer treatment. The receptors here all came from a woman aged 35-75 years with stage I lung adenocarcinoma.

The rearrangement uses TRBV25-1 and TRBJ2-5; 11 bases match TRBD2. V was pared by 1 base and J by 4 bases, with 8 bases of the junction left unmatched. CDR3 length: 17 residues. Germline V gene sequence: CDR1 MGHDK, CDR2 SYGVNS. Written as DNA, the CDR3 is TGTGCCAGCAGTGAATTTTCTAGCGGGGGGTCCGGAGAGACCCAGTACTTC. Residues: CASSEFSSGGSGETQYF.

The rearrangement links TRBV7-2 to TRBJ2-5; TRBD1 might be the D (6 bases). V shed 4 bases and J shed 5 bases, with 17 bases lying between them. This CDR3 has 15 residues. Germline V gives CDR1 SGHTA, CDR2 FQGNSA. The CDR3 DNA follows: TGTGCCAGCAGCTCAAACGGACAGTTGGGGGAGACCCAGTACTTC. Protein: CASSSNGQLGETQYF.

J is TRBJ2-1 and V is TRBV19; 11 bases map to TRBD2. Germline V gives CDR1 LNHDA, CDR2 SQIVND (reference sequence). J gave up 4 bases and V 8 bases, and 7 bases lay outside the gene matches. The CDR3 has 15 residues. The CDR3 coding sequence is TGTGCCAGTTCACTAGCGGGAGTTAGGTACAATGAGCAGTTCTTC. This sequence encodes CASSLAGVRYNEQFF.

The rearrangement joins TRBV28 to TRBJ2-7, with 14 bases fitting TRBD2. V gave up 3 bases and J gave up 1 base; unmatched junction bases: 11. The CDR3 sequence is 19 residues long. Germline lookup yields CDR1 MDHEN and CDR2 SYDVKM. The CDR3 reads CASSFFVRTSGRRSYEQYF. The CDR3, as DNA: TGTGCCAGCAGTTTCTTTGTCCGGACTAGCGGGAGGCGGTCCTACGAGCAGTACTTC. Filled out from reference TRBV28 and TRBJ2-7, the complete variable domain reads DVKVTQSSRYLVKRTGEKVFLECVQDMDHENMFWYRQDPGLGLRLIYFSYDVKMKEKGDIPEGYSVSREKKERFSLILESASTNQTSMYLCASSFFVRTSGRRSYEQYFGPGTRLTVT.

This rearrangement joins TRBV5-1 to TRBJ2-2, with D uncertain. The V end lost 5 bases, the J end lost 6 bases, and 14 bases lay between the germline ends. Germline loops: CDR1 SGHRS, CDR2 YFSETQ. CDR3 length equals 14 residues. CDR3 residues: CASRDTKSAGELFF. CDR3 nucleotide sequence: TGCGCCAGCAGAGACACCAAGTCGGCCGGGGAGCTGTTTTTT.